This T cell receptor beta chain was profiled in a study of blood T cell repertoires in COVID-19. Overall study: The study drew acute and convalescent COVID-19 samples from the United States, Italy and Spain. Sample material is recorded as cDNA or gDNA derived from T cells, B-cell-depleted T cells, or PBMCs.

Study processing details: Amplification from reference gene primers served as the basis for estimated nucleated cell counts. The assay was immunoSEQ multiplex PCR, and TCRdb's table has in-frame clones only and misses some. V, J and clone size were drawn from that table, and D and trimming were deduced from the DNA. The sample shows 150,000 or so clones, approximately 80% of them seen only once. CDR1 and CDR2 from the germline V gene are SGHAT and FQNNGV. This CDR3 has 15 amino acids. Trimming at V came to 5 bases and at J to 13 bases, leaving 15 bases not matched to a gene. The receptor was isolated from a woman older than 75 with acute or convalescent COVID-19. This sequence joins TRBV11-2 and TRBJ2-1; 9 bases are a match to TRBD2. Sequenced material: peripheral blood. CDR3 nucleotide sequence: TGTGCCAGCAGCCCCCTAAGTGCGGGGGGGCAGCTTCAGTTCTTC. Translating gives CASSPLSAGGQLQFF.